This T cell receptor (beta chain) was captured by sequencing in a study of blood T cells in healthy people across ages. Then a second PCR, running roughly 7 to 11 cycles, was carried out with a sample-barcoded 5' primer and a J-beta primer mix. TCRdb processed the 5' RACE reads anew with MiXCR; each CDR3 protein has one entry. The sample shows nearly 800,000 distinct CDR3 sequences, just under 25% of them seen only once. The CDR3 covers 14 residues. The germline V gene has CDR1 SNHLY and CDR2 FYNNEI. Trimming removed 6 bases from V and 1 base from J, with 12 bases in between. This clonotype was picked up a small number of times. The same data also contributed to another study, on T cells of mothers and their children.

The chain recombines TRBV2 with TRBJ1-2; a possible D gene is TRBD1 (5 bases). The origin of this receptor is a boy between 10 and 17 years old in good health. The sequencing sample was made of blood. CDR3 in amino acids: CASRGAQGNYGYTF. The CDR3 coding sequence is TGTGCCAGCAGAGGTGCGCAGGGTAACTATGGCTACACCTTC.